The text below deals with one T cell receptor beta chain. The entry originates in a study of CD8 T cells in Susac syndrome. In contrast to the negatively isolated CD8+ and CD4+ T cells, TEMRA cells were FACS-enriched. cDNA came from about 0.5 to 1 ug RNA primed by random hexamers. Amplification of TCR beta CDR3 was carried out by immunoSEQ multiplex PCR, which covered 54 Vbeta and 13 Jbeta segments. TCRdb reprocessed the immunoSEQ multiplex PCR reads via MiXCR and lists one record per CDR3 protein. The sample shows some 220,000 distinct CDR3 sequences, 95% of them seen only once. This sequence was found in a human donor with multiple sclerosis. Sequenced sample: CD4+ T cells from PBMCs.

Written as DNA, the CDR3 is TGTGCCAGCAGCTCAAGGACTAGCGGGAGGGTCCTTGGAGAGCAGTACTTC. Translated, it gives CASSSRTSGRVLGEQYF. The V call is TRBV11-2, the J call TRBJ2-7; 15 bases map to TRBD2. Germline loops: CDR1 SGHAT, CDR2 FQNNGV. The ends lost 4 bases at V and 7 bases at J; junction bases unmatched: 11. This CDR3 has 17 amino acids.